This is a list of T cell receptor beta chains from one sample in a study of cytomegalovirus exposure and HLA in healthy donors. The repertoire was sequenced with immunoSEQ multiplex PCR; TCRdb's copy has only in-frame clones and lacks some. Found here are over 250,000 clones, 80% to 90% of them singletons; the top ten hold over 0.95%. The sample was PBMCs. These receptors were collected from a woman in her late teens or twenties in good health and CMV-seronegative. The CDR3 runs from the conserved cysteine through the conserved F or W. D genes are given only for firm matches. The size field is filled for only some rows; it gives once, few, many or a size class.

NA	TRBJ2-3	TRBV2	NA	CASSGQGTDTQYF	TGTGCCAGCAGTGGACAGGGCACAGATACGCAGTATTTT
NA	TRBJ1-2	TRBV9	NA	CASSPQGSNYGYTF	TGTGCCAGCAGCCCCCAGGGGTCTAACTATGGCTACACCTTC
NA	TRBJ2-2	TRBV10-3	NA	CAISVSTRGETGELFF	TGTGCCATCAGTGTATCGACTAGAGGGGAGACCGGGGAGCTGTTTTTT
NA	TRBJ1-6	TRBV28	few	CASSLTRVRSPLHF	TGTGCCAGCAGTTTAACTAGGGTCAGGTCACCCCTCCACTTT
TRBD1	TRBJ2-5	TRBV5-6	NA	CASSTNRGALETQYF	TGTGCCAGCAGCACCAACAGGGGGGCCCTGGAGACCCAGTACTTC
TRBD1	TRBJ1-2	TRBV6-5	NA	CASSPGTGAFYGYTF	TGTGCCAGCAGCCCTGGGACAGGGGCTTTCTATGGCTACACCTTC
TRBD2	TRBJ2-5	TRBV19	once	CASSMGTSLKETQYF	TGTGCCAGTAGTATGGGGACTAGTCTAAAAGAGACCCAGTACTTC
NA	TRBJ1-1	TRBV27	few	CASQTGNTEAFF	TGTGCCAGCCAAACAGGGAACACTGAAGCTTTCTTT
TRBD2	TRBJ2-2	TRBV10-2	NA	CASSAGLAGEGGELFF	TGCGCCAGCAGTGCCGGACTAGCGGGAGAGGGCGGGGAGCTGTTTTTT
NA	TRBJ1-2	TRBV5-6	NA	CASSLGEVNYGYTF	TGTGCCAGCAGCTTGGGCGAAGTTAACTATGGCTACACCTTC
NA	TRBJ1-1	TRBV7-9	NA	CASTRSGNTEAFF	TGTGCCAGCACGCGTTCGGGGAACACTGAAGCTTTCTTT
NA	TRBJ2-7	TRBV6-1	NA	CASSGSEVQEQYF	TGTGCCAGCAGTGGAAGTGAGGTTCAAGAGCAGTACTTC
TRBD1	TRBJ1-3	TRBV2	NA	CASSDDRGPGNTIYF	TGTGCCAGCAGTGACGACAGGGGCCCTGGAAACACCATATATTTT
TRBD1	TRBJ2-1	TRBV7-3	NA	CASSLMKGQGIGNEQFF	TGTGCCAGCAGCTTAATGAAAGGACAGGGTATTGGCAATGAGCAGTTCTTC
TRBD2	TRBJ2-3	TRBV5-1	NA	CASSDSSGGTDTQYF	TGCGCCAGCAGCGACTCTAGCGGGGGCACAGATACGCAGTATTTT
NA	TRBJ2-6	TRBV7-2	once	CASSPEASGANVLTF	TGTGCCAGCAGCCCCGAGGCCTCTGGGGCCAACGTCCTGACTTTC
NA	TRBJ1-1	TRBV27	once	CASSLRGKNTEAFF	TGTGCCAGCAGTTTACGGGGGAAAAACACTGAAGCTTTCTTT
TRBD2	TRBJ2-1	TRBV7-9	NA	CASSFRLAGYNEQFF	TGTGCCAGCAGCTTTCGACTAGCGGGTTACAATGAGCAGTTCTTC
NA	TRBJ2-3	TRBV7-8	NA	CASSLNVPPADTQYF	TGTGCCAGCAGCTTAAATGTCCCCCCGGCAGATACGCAGTATTTT
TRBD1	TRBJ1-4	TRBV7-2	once	CASSPGDRTGNEKLFF	TGTGCCAGCAGCCCCGGGGATAGGACAGGGAATGAAAAACTGTTTTTT
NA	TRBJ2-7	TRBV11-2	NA	CASSPRRGSYEQYF	TGTGCCAGCAGCCCACGCAGGGGTTCTTACGAGCAGTACTTC
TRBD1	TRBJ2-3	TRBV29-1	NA	CSVTEDWTGKDTQYF	TGCAGCGTGACCGAGGATTGGACAGGGAAGGATACGCAGTATTTT
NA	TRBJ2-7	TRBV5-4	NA	CASSLVGGTYEQYF	TGTGCCAGCAGCTTGGTAGGCGGGACCTACGAGCAGTACTTC
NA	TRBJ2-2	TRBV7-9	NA	CASSLGETARIGELFF	TGTGCCAGCAGCTTAGGAGAGACAGCACGGATCGGGGAGCTGTTTTTT
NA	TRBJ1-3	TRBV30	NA	CAWSPQGNTIYF	TGTGCCTGGAGCCCACAGGGAAACACCATATATTTT
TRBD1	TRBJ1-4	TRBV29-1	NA	CSVDGQGGEKLFF	TGCAGCGTTGATGGACAGGGCGGTGAAAAACTGTTTTTT
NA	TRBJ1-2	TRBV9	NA	CASSVGQLHGYTF	TGTGCCAGCAGCGTAGGACAGTTACATGGCTACACCTTC
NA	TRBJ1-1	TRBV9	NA	CASSVAPRATEAFF	TGTGCCAGCAGCGTAGCCCCCAGGGCGACTGAAGCTTTCTTT
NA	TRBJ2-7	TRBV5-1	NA	CASSWLQGSYEQYF	TGCGCCAGCAGCTGGCTACAGGGCTCCTACGAGCAGTACTTC
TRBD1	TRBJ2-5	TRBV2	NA	CASNGPGQTQETQYF	TGTGCCAGCAACGGCCCGGGACAGACTCAAGAGACCCAGTACTTC
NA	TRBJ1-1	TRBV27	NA	CASSLIGQGSAEAFF	TGTGCCAGCAGTTTAATTGGGCAGGGGTCCGCTGAAGCTTTCTTT
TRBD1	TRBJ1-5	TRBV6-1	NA	CASSDPGQGRQPQHF	TGTGCCAGCAGTGACCCGGGACAGGGCCGTCAGCCCCAGCATTTT
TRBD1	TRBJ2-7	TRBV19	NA	CASSTRQGAHEQYF	TGTGCCAGTAGTACGCGACAGGGGGCACACGAGCAGTACTTC
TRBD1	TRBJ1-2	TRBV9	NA	CASSGTGNGYGYTF	TGTGCCAGCAGCGGGACAGGGAACGGGTATGGCTACACCTTC
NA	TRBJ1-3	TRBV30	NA	CAWSGGGNTIYF	TGTGCCTGGAGTGGAGGGGGAAACACCATATATTTT
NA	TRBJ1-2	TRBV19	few	CASSITTGGYGYTF	TGTGCCAGTAGTATTACGACGGGAGGCTATGGCTACACCTTC
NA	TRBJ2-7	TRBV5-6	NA	CASSSSLYEQYF	TGTGCCAGCAGCTCTTCTCTCTACGAGCAGTACTTC
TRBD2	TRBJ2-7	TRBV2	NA	CATLSREGLPTREQYF	TGTGCCACCCTTTCCCGGGAGGGACTACCTACGCGGGAGCAGTACTTC
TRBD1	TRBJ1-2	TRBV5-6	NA	CASSLRVKDRGYGYTF	TGTGCCAGCAGCTTGAGGGTGAAGGACAGGGGCTATGGCTACACCTTC
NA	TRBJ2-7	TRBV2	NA	CASSGTRGNEQYF	TGTGCCAGCAGTGGAACTCGCGGGAACGAGCAGTACTTC
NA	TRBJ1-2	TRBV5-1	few	CASSLVAVYGYTF	TGCGCCAGCAGCTTGGTAGCAGTCTATGGCTACACCTTC
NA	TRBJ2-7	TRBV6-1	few	CASILQTRYYEQYF	TGTGCCAGCATTCTCCAGACTAGATACTACGAGCAGTACTTC
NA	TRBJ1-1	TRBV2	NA	CASSELRVSTEAFF	TGTGCCAGCAGTGAACTCAGGGTGTCCACTGAAGCTTTCTTT
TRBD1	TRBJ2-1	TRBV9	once	CASSVASGTGYYNEQFF	TGTGCCAGCAGCGTAGCTTCCGGGACAGGGTACTACAATGAGCAGTTCTTC
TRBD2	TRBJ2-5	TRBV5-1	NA	CASSGGGGAGGIQETQYF	TGCGCCAGCAGCGGGGGCGGTGGAGCGGGAGGGATTCAAGAGACCCAGTACTTC
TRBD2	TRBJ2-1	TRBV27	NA	CASSLGPLRAGEFF	TGTGCCAGCAGTTTGGGGCCTTTGAGGGCGGGGGAGTTCTTC
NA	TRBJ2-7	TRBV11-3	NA	CASSGGLLSSYEQYF	TGTGCCAGCAGCGGGGGACTCCTCAGCTCCTACGAGCAGTACTTC
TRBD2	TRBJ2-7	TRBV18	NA	CASSPSGGTLQSDF	TGTGCCAGCTCACCCTCCGGGGGGACTCTTCAATCAGACTTC
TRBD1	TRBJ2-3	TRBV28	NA	CASSTAGQGTDTQYF	TGTGCCAGCAGTACCGCGGGACAGGGTACAGATACGCAGTATTTT
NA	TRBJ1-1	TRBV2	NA	CASRRGWNTEAFF	TGTGCCAGTCGGCGGGGCTGGAACACTGAAGCTTTCTTT
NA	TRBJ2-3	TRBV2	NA	CASTGRGFTDTQYF	TGTGCCAGCACTGGCAGGGGATTCACAGATACGCAGTATTTT
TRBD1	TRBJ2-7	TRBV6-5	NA	CASSYRAGGFNEQYF	TGTGCCAGCAGTTACAGGGCAGGGGGCTTCAACGAGCAGTACTTC
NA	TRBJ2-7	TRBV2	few	CAGSLGLNEQYF	TGTGCCGGCTCACTAGGGCTAAACGAGCAGTACTTC
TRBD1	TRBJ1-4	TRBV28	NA	CASSPRTGGREKLFF	TGTGCCAGCAGTCCTAGGACAGGGGGGAGAGAAAAACTGTTTTTT